This entry lists 32 T cell receptor beta chains sequenced from one sample in a study of early T cells in non-severe SARS-CoV-2 infection. From the 5' RACE reads, TCRdb called clonotypes with MiXCR, one entry per CDR3 protein. The repertoire consists of under 90,000 distinct CDR3 sequences, with under 15% occurring once and the leading ten covering 6%. Sequenced: whole blood. Receptors were obtained from an adult who was a healthcare worker with PCR-confirmed SARS-CoV-2 infection or an uninfected control (not recorded which).

The V gene is TRBV3-1, the J gene TRBJ2-1, with D possibly matching TRBD2 (7 bases). The CDR3 has 15 amino acids. Deletions cut 1 base from V and 3 bases from J, with 10 bases between. Germline assignment: CDR1 LGHDT and CDR2 YNNKEL (reference sequence). This CDR3 is CASSQAGGFYNEQFF. As DNA, the CDR3 is TGTGCCAGCAGCCAAGCGGGGGGCTTCTACAATGAGCAGTTCTTC.

This clonotype was counted ten times or more. This chain joins TRBV5-4 and TRBJ2-3, with 7 bases matching TRBD1. CDR1 is SGHNT and CDR2 is YYREEE in the germline V gene (reference sequence). The CDR3 covers 13 residues. V lost 5 bases to trimming and J lost 4 bases; unmatched junction nucleotides: 4. DNA for the CDR3: TGTGCCAGCAGGGGTACAGGGGCAGATACGCAGTATTTT. Its translation: CASRGTGADTQYF.

This clonotype was found a few times. The chain couples TRBV2 to TRBJ2-3; 9 bases match TRBD1. The CDR3 has 13 amino acids. The ends lost 5 bases at V and 8 bases at J; junction bases unmatched: 5. The V gene's germline CDR1 is SNHLY and CDR2 FYNNEI. DNA of the CDR3: TGTGCCAGCAGTAGGGACAGGGAGGGTACGCAGTATTTT. Its translation is CASSRDREGTQYF.

This sequence joins TRBV27 and TRBJ1-4; 7 bases agree with TRBD1. Germline CDR1 MNHEY, CDR2 SMNVEV (reference sequence). This CDR3 is built from 13 residues. V lost 8 bases to trimming and J lost 5 bases; unmatched junction nucleotides: 5. In DNA form, the CDR3 reads TGTGCCAGCCGGGACAGTAGAAATGAAAAACTGTTTTTT. Translated, it gives CASRDSRNEKLFF.

This rearrangement joins TRBV11-2 to TRBJ1-1; the match to TRBD1 covers 8 bases. V lost 4 bases to trimming and J lost 5 bases; unmatched junction nucleotides: 9. This CDR3 has 15 amino acids. In germline, CDR1 is SGHAT, CDR2 FQNNGV. The CDR3, as DNA: TGTGCCAGCAGCTCCGGACAGGGTTGGTGGACTGAAGCTTTCTTT. It codes for CASSSGQGWWTEAFF.

This clonotype appeared a few times. The CDR3 DNA follows: TGTGCCAGCAGTGACGGACGTTATGGCTACACCTTC. As protein: CASSDGRYGYTF. This rearrangement joins TRBV28 to TRBJ1-2; no firm D call. Germline assignment: CDR1 MDHEN and CDR2 SYDVKM. The CDR3 has 12 amino acids. Trimming removed 5 bases from V and 5 bases from J, with 9 bases in between.

Only a few counts were recorded for this clonotype. CDR3 residues: CASSQDRHLDSPLHF. CDR3 DNA: TGTGCCAGCAGCCAAGATAGACACCTAGATTCACCCCTCCACTTT. The rearrangement links TRBV4-2 to TRBJ1-6; D gene uncertain. The CDR3 length is 15 residues. V lost 0 bases and J 8 bases, leaving 11 bases between the germline ends. Per the germline V gene, CDR1 is LGHNA and CDR2 is YNFKEQ.

This clonotype was detected a few times. The rearrangement links TRBV7-2 to TRBJ1-5; 9 bases are a match to TRBD1. From germline, CDR1 is SGHTA and CDR2 FQGNSA. This CDR3 comprises 17 residues. Unmatched junction bases numbered 9, after V lost 2 bases and J lost 4 bases. The CDR3 DNA reads as TGTGCCAGCAGCTTAAAGTTCTTAGGGACAGGGAATCAGCCCCAGCATTTT. Its translation is CASSLKFLGTGNQPQHF.

This clonotype was seen many times. The V and J genes are TRBV10-3 and TRBJ2-5; 7 bases fit TRBD2. The J segment lost 3 bases and the V segment lost 2 bases, leaving 6 bases of the junction unmatched. The CDR3 runs to 15 residues. Germline V gene sequence: CDR1 ENHRY, CDR2 SYGVKD. CDR3 nucleotides: TGTGCCATCAGTGAGCCCTGGGGGGGGAAAGAGACCCAGTACTTC. Translation gives CAISEPWGGKETQYF.

This clonotype was picked up many times. The V gene is TRBV29-1, the J gene TRBJ2-1; D is unresolved. The CDR3 is 11 amino acids. V was pared by 2 bases and J by 13 bases, with 12 bases between. Germline CDR1 is SQVTM and CDR2 is ANQGSEA. In DNA, the CDR3 is TGCAGCGTTGAATTCGGTCCCGTTCAGTTCTTC. Its translation is CSVEFGPVQFF.

There are a few counts of this clonotype. The chain links TRBV9 to TRBJ2-1; 13 bases are a match to TRBD2. The CDR3 spans 16 residues. Germline V lookup: CDR1 SGDLS, CDR2 YYNGEE. J lost 13 bases, V lost 4 bases, and 14 bases had no gene match. The CDR3 DNA reads as TGTGCCAGCAGCCCTACCGGGACTAGCGGGGATCGGTCCCAGTTCTTC. Translating gives CASSPTGTSGDRSQFF.

The J gene is TRBJ1-5, the V gene TRBV30; D unresolved. Trimming pared 1 base from V and 2 bases from J, leaving 6 bases between. CDR1 is GTSNPN, CDR2 SVGIG, per germline (reference sequence). The length of the CDR3 is 13 residues. For the CDR3, the DNA is TGTGCCTGGAGTGGCAGAGGCAATCAGCCCCAGCATTTT. It encodes CAWSGRGNQPQHF.

This clonotype was counted a few times. The chain is built from TRBV4-1 and TRBJ2-5; D ambiguous. Trimming took off 2 bases at V and 5 bases at J, with 12 bases between the two ends. The germline gives CDR1 MGHRA, CDR2 YSYEKL. CDR3 length: 14 amino acids. The CDR3 DNA is TGCGCCAGCAGCCAACACGGCCAAGGGGAGACCCAGTACTTC. It encodes CASSQHGQGETQYF.

There are a few counts of this clonotype. V and J are TRBV2 and TRBJ1-5; no reliable D call. CDR1 is SNHLY and CDR2 is FYNNEI in the germline V gene. V was trimmed by 7 bases and J by 4 bases, leaving 11 bases between them. The CDR3 sequence is 13 residues long. The CDR3 sequence: CASTRTTNQPQHF. As DNA, the CDR3 is TGTGCCAGCACCCGGACGACAAATCAGCCCCAGCATTTT.

This clonotype was observed many times. CDR3: CASSQELGLANEQFF. As DNA, the CDR3 is TGTGCCAGCAGCCAAGAATTAGGACTAGCCAATGAGCAGTTCTTC. The rearrangement uses TRBV3-1 and TRBJ2-1; 8 positions agree with TRBD2. V lost 0 bases to trimming and J lost 6 bases; unmatched junction nucleotides: 4. CDR1 is LGHDT, CDR2 YNNKEL, per germline (reference sequence). The CDR3 covers 15 residues.

This clonotype was observed a handful of times. The chain uses TRBV29-1 and TRBJ2-3; 9 nucleotides agree with TRBD2. The ends lost 6 bases at V and 1 base at J; junction bases unmatched: 2. Germline lookup yields CDR1 SQVTM and CDR2 ANQGSEA. CDR3 length: 13 residues. The CDR3 reads CSVLAGGTDTQYF. CDR3 nucleotide sequence: TGCAGCGTCTTAGCGGGGGGCACAGATACGCAGTATTTT.

Here the CDR3 DNA reads TGTGCCAGCAGTGAAACAGGGGACAATGAGCAGTTCTTC. It specifies CASSETGDNEQFF. The rearrangement uses TRBV12-3 or TRBV12-4 and TRBJ2-1, with 7 bases identical to TRBD1. Trimming at V came to 5 bases and at J to 5 bases, leaving 3 bases not matched to a gene. The CDR3 consists of 13 residues.

This clonotype was seen only a few times. The gene calls are TRBV5-1 and TRBJ1-1; 8 nucleotides line up with TRBD1. This CDR3 has 15 residues. Germline V CDR1 and CDR2: SGHRS, YFSETQ. The ends lost 4 bases at V and 4 bases at J; junction bases unmatched: 9. This CDR3 is CASSGSGGAGTEAFF. The CDR3 bases are TGCGCCAGCAGCGGGTCAGGGGGCGCGGGCACTGAAGCTTTCTTT.

In this sample, this clonotype turned up a few times. The rearrangement links TRBV5-6 to TRBJ1-6; D gene uncertain. This CDR3 is 14 amino acids long. In germline, CDR1 is SGHDT, CDR2 YYEEEE. V lost 1 base to trimming and J lost 11 bases, with 13 bases between them. The CDR3 bases are TGTGCCAGCAGCTTGAGGGAGGGAGTCACACCCCTCCACTTT. Protein: CASSLREGVTPLHF.

The chain uses TRBV20-1 and TRBJ1-2, with TRBD1 matching 7 bases. V lost 6 bases and J lost 5; bases outside the gene matches: 9. The CDR3 runs to 13 residues. Germline V CDR1 and CDR2: DFQATT, SNEGSKA (reference sequence). The chain's CDR3 is CSAQRQGLYGYTF. The CDR3 DNA reads as TGCAGTGCCCAACGACAGGGACTTTATGGCTACACCTTC.

The V call is TRBV29-1, the J call TRBJ2-7; D is perhaps TRBD1 (6 bases). This CDR3 contains 12 residues. Trimming removed 7 bases at V and 6 bases at J, with 16 bases between. Germline loops: CDR1 SQVTM, CDR2 ANQGSEA. CDR3 sequence (DNA): TGCAGCGCTGGTGTGACAGGTCCCGAGCAGTACTTC. Translation gives CSAGVTGPEQYF.

This clonotype was observed a few times. The J gene is TRBJ1-1, the V gene TRBV5-1, with 8 nucleotides matching TRBD1. Germline CDR1 reads SGHRS; CDR2 reads YFSETQ. This CDR3 has 17 amino acids. Trimming took 1 base from V and 1 from J; bases not matched to a gene: 9. CDR3 sequence: CASSLFSGTGRNTEAFF. The CDR3 DNA reads as TGCGCCAGCAGCTTGTTTTCCGGGACAGGCAGGAACACTGAAGCTTTCTTT.

This clonotype was found a few times. The chain couples TRBV12-3 or TRBV12-4 to TRBJ1-6; the match to TRBD1 covers 7 bases. Unmatched junction bases numbered 8, after V lost 6 bases and J lost 9 bases. The CDR3 runs to 14 residues. CDR3 residues: CASRRGQGISPLHF. The DNA for the CDR3 is TGTGCCAGCAGAAGGGGGCAGGGCATTTCACCCCTCCACTTT.

This CDR3 reads CSARDPGTLNGYTF. In nucleotides, the CDR3 is TGCAGTGCTAGAGACCCCGGGACCTTAAATGGCTACACCTTC. The V and J genes are TRBV20-1 and TRBJ1-2, with D possibly matching TRBD1 (5 bases). Germline CDR1 is DFQATT and CDR2 is SNEGSKA (reference sequence). V was cut by 0 bases and J by 6 bases, with 14 bases left in between. The CDR3 spans 14 residues.

This sequence joins TRBV7-3 and TRBJ2-7; D unclear. Germline loops: CDR1 SGHTA, CDR2 FQGTGA. The CDR3 is 15 residues long. V shed 2 bases and J shed 3 bases, with 14 bases lying between them. This CDR3 reads CASSLLGPPDYEQYF. The CDR3 DNA follows: TGTGCCAGCAGCTTACTAGGACCGCCGGACTACGAGCAGTACTTC.

Notes on this clonotype: It may be a read error: a sequence one base away is much more abundant. This sequence joins TRBV10-3 and TRBJ2-7; D may be TRBD2 (6 bases). Matching the DNA end better, TRBJ2-1 makes the J call doubtful. The germline V gene has CDR1 ENHRY and CDR2 SYGVKD. The CDR3 has 14 residues. CDR3 amino acids: CAISSQGGTYEQFF. As DNA, the CDR3 is TGTGCCATCAGCTCCCAGGGAGGCACCTACGAGCAGTTCTTC.

Only a few counts were recorded for this clonotype. The CDR3 bases are TGCAGTGCTAGAGATGGAGGACGACAGTACTTC. This translates into CSARDGGRQYF. The chain uses TRBV20-1 and TRBJ2-4; possibly TRBD2 for D (5 bases). The germline V and J ends were trimmed by 0 bases and 13 bases, with 10 bases remaining between them. Germline assignment: CDR1 DFQATT and CDR2 SNEGSKA (reference sequence). The CDR3 contains 11 residues.

V gene TRBV7-9 combines with J gene TRBJ1-2, with TRBD1 as a possible D gene (6 bases). The CDR3 totals 14 residues. Germline V gene lookup returns CDR1 SEHNR and CDR2 FQNEAQ (reference sequence). Trimming cost V 5 bases and J 8 bases, with 18 bases left between them. CDR3 amino acids: CASSQSRGAGGYTF. The CDR3 region has the DNA TGTGCCAGCAGCCAATCCAGGGGCGCAGGAGGCTACACCTTC.

In its sample, this clonotype was seen many times. V and J are TRBV12-3 or TRBV12-4 and TRBJ1-1, with TRBD1 matching over 10 bases. The V gene end was trimmed by 7 bases and the J gene end by 1 base; junction bases not matched to a gene: 9. The CDR3 loop spans 16 amino acids. The CDR3 DNA reads TGTGCCAGCACCCCAGGGACAGGGGCATGGAACACTGAAGCTTTCTTT. Translated: CASTPGTGAWNTEAFF.

The V and J genes are TRBV12-3 or TRBV12-4 and TRBJ1-3; D not certain. V was cut by 3 bases and J by 4 bases, with 10 bases left in between. This CDR3 contains 14 residues. The CDR3 loop reads CASSFWAVGNTIYF. The DNA of the CDR3 is TGTGCCAGCAGTTTTTGGGCAGTAGGAAACACCATATATTTT.

At least ten counts were recorded for this clonotype. The chain's CDR3 is CASSHGGGQITYEQYF. The CDR3 DNA reads TGTGCCAGCAGCCACGGTGGGGGGCAGATAACCTACGAGCAGTACTTC. This chain joins TRBV4-2 and TRBJ2-7; D is perhaps TRBD1 or TRBD2 (6 bases each). Trimming took 3 bases from V and 2 from J, leaving 17 bases between them. This CDR3 has 16 residues. Per germline, CDR1 LGHNA and CDR2 YNFKEQ.

At least ten counts were recorded for this clonotype. This chain connects TRBV27 to TRBJ2-7, with 8 bases matching TRBD1. The junction had 5 bases not matched to a gene; V was cut back by 6 bases and J by 4 bases. Germline CDR1 and CDR2: MNHEY and SMNVEV (reference sequence). CDR3 length: 13 amino acids. The DNA of the CDR3 is TGTGCCAGCAGCCGGACAGGGTCATACGAGCAGTACTTC. Translated: CASSRTGSYEQYF.